A single sample is the source of the 2 T cell receptor beta chains below, sequenced in a study of CXCR4 blockade with PD-1 therapy in pancreatic cancer (dated by TCRdb to the late 2010s). The library was made by the immunoSEQ multiplex PCR assay. This immuneACCESS table, as held by TCRdb, lists in-frame sequences with V and J called but not all clones. Of the missing ones, under half trace to an unresolved V gene in checked studies; the others have no known cause. The sample data list about 2,400 clones, and roughly 40% of these were observed just once. The ten largest clones capture about 15% of the sample. Input material: tumor tissue. The receptor source for this set is a human donor with pancreatic ductal adenocarcinoma.

The J gene is TRBJ2-7, the V gene TRBV18; the D is unclear. This CDR3 region has 14 residues. Germline V gene sequence: CDR1 KGHSH, CDR2 LQKENI. V was cut by 3 bases and J by 4 bases, with 13 bases left in between. The CDR3 nucleotides read TGTGCCAGCTCACCTAGTGATTTGCTATACGAGCAGTACTTC. Protein product: CASSPSDLLYEQYF.

The V gene is TRBV18, the J gene TRBJ2-5, with D perhaps assigned TRBD1 or TRBD2 (5 bases each). The CDR3 covers 15 residues. V shed 3 bases and J shed 1 base, with 12 bases lying between them. The germline gives CDR1 KGHSH, CDR2 LQKENI. The CDR3 loop reads CASSPGRNLQETQYF. The CDR3 nucleotides read TGTGCCAGCTCACCGGGACGGAATCTCCAAGAGACCCAGTACTTC.